Listed below are T cell receptor beta chains from one sample, sequenced in a study of human T cells and chemical hapten exposure. TCRdb reprocessed the RACE reads via MiXCR and lists one record per CDR3 protein. The data show more than 70,000 distinct CDR3 sequences, 11% seen once. Sequencing used whole blood, obtained in connection with sensitization to the hapten diphenylcyclopropenone (DPC). The receptors were sampled from a woman in her thirties with alopecia areata. Some clones in this sample may be carry-over from other donors' samples. Both conserved end residues are part of each CDR3. The order of the fields is clone size, J gene, V gene, D gene, CDR3 protein, CDR3 DNA. A D gene is named only where the DNA matches it firmly. Size is omitted from some rows. Given values are once, few, many or a class for expanded clones.

many | TRBJ1-1 | TRBV12-3/TRBV12-4 | TRBD1 | CASTRGEDSGAFF | TGTGCCAGCACCAGGGGGGAGGATTCAGGCGCTTTCTTT
many | TRBJ2-4 | TRBV7-9 | . | CASSLSEGAAKNIQYF | TGTGCCAGCAGCTTATCCGAGGGTGCGGCCAAAAACATTCAGTACTTC
many | TRBJ1-2 | TRBV18 | . | CASSPDNYRDGYTF | TGTGCCAGCTCACCCGATAACTACAGGGATGGCTACACCTTC
many | TRBJ1-1 | TRBV18 | . | CASSPFTENTEAFF | TGTGCCAGCTCACCGTTCACAGAGAACACTGAAGCTTTCTTT
few | TRBJ2-2 | TRBV20-1 | . | CSARAGGDTGELFF | TGCAGTGCTAGAGCGGGGGGCGACACCGGGGAGCTGTTTTTT
few | TRBJ2-3 | TRBV2 | . | CASSPGHLTDTQYF | TGTGCCAGCAGCCCGGGACACCTCACAGATACGCAGTATTTT
. | TRBJ1-1 | TRBV5-1 | . | CASSLPMPNTEAFF | TGCGCCAGCAGCTTGCCCATGCCGAACACTGAAGCTTTCTTT
many | TRBJ2-5 | TRBV6-1 | TRBD2 | CASSETSGGQETQYF | TGTGCCAGCAGTGAGACTAGCGGGGGCCAAGAGACCCAGTACTTC
many | TRBJ2-1 | TRBV12-3/TRBV12-4 | TRBD2 | CASRGLAAYNEQFF | TGTGCCAGCAGGGGACTAGCGGCATACAATGAGCAGTTCTTC
. | TRBJ2-1 | TRBV5-1 | . | CASSLPQSNEQFF | TGCGCCAGCAGCTTGCCCCAAAGCAATGAGCAGTTCTTC